The 12 T cell receptor beta chains listed next were all sequenced from one sample in a study of cytomegalovirus exposure and HLA in healthy donors. The PCR contained 60 Vbeta and 13 Jbeta primers. The assay was immunoSEQ multiplex PCR, and TCRdb's table has in-frame clones only and misses some. This table has approximately 110,000 clones, about 70% appearing once. Sequences were obtained from PBMCs. All receptors come from a woman aged 40 to 50 in good health and CMV-seronegative.

The chain couples TRBV7-3 to TRBJ2-1; 9 nucleotides agree with TRBD2. CDR1 SGHTA and CDR2 FQGTGA come from the germline V gene. V lost 1 base, J lost 10 bases, and 5 bases stayed unmatched. The CDR3 has 14 amino acids. In DNA form, the CDR3 reads TGTGCCAGCAGCTTAAGCGGGGGGGCCAACGAGCAGTTCTTC. Protein product: CASSLSGGANEQFF.

The chain couples TRBV23-1 to TRBJ2-5, with TRBD1 as a possible D gene (5 bases). TRBV23-1 is marked as an open reading frame, function uncertain. The V gene lost 5 bases and the J gene lost 5 bases, with 18 bases spanning the gap. This CDR3 spans 15 amino acids. The CDR3, as DNA: TGCGCCAGCAGTAAAGACAGCTTCAAGGAGGAGACCCAGTACTTC. This gives the protein CASSKDSFKEETQYF.

This chain uses TRBV10-2 with TRBJ1-2; possible D gene TRBD1, 6 bases. V shed 2 bases and J shed 11 bases, with 18 bases lying between them. Germline CDR1 is WSHSY and CDR2 is SAAADI. There are 14 residues in the CDR3. CDR3 sequence: CASSERVGGEFYTF. CDR3 in DNA: TGCGCCAGCAGTGAGCGGGTTGGGGGCGAGTTTTACACCTTC.

The gene calls are TRBV7-2 and TRBJ1-5; maybe TRBD1 (6 bases). Germline V lookup: CDR1 SGHTA, CDR2 FQGNSA. V was cut by 5 bases and J by 6 bases, with 14 bases left in between. CDR3 length: 14 residues. The CDR3 nucleotides are TGTGCCAGCAGCCCGCGGGGGGGCGGTCAGCCCCAGCATTTT. Protein sequence: CASSPRGGGQPQHF.

The chain joins TRBV11-2 to TRBJ2-7, with D perhaps matching TRBD2 (7 bases). Germline CDR1 reads SGHAT; CDR2 reads FQNNGV. This CDR3 spans 18 amino acids. Trimming took 0 bases from V and 2 from J, leaving 20 bases between them. Here the CDR3 reads CASSLDGGGPTFAYEQYF. The CDR3 nucleotides are TGTGCCAGCAGCTTAGATGGGGGGGGGCCGACTTTTGCCTACGAGCAGTACTTC.

The chain joins TRBV27 to TRBJ2-1, with TRBD2 identical over 10 bases. The CDR3 has 14 residues. The germline V gene has CDR1 MNHEY and CDR2 SMNVEV (reference sequence). V shed 1 base and J 11 bases; nucleotides not matched to a gene: 5. CDR3 sequence: CASSLFTSGTQQFF. The CDR3 bases are TGTGCCAGCAGTTTATTTACTAGCGGGACCCAGCAGTTCTTC.

The rearrangement joins TRBV7-6 to TRBJ2-7; 7 bases match TRBD1. The CDR3 spans 15 residues. V lost 5 bases and J lost 7; bases outside the gene matches: 14. The germline CDR1 and CDR2 sequences are SGHVS and FNYEAQ. CDR3 DNA: TGTGCCAGCAGCCCCTTGACAGGGAAGCTGGGGGAGCAGTACTTC. The encoded protein is CASSPLTGKLGEQYF.

In its sample, this clone was seen a few times. The CDR3 is CASSSGTGFSYEQYF. Written as DNA, the CDR3 is TGTGCCAGCAGCTCCGGGACAGGGTTCTCCTACGAGCAGTACTTC. This sequence joins TRBV7-8 and TRBJ2-7; 9 nucleotides align to TRBD1. Germline V gene sequence: CDR1 SGHVS, CDR2 FQNEAQ. Losses at the gene ends were 4 bases for V and 0 bases for J; bases not matched to a gene: 4. The CDR3 sequence is 15 residues long.

The rearrangement uses TRBV7-9 and TRBJ2-5; 7 bases align to TRBD1. Trimming cost V 7 bases and J 1 base; bases outside gene matches: 12. Per the germline V gene, CDR1 is SEHNR and CDR2 is FQNEAQ (reference sequence). The CDR3 totals 16 residues. The CDR3 coding sequence is TGTGCCAGCACCTTGGGGGACAGAGGCCTCCAAGAGACCCAGTACTTC. Translating gives CASTLGDRGLQETQYF.

The V call is TRBV10-3, the J call TRBJ2-7; 12 positions agree with TRBD1. The CDR3 consists of 13 residues. V gave up 6 bases and J gave up 7 bases; unmatched junction bases: 4. Germline CDR1 and CDR2: ENHRY and SYGVKD. The CDR3 DNA follows: TGTGCCATCAGGGGACAGGGGGCTGGGGAGCAGTACTTC. It codes for CAIRGQGAGEQYF.

V is TRBV5-6 and J is TRBJ2-7; D remains ambiguous. The length of the CDR3 is 12 residues. Trimming removed 1 base from V and 8 bases from J, with 10 bases in between. Germline assignment: CDR1 SGHDT and CDR2 YYEEEE. The CDR3: CASSLIRSQQYF. The CDR3 region has the DNA TGTGCCAGCAGCTTGATCAGGTCTCAGCAGTACTTC.

The chain joins TRBV11-3 to TRBJ2-2; TRBD2 aligns across 9 bases. The V segment lost 2 bases and the J segment 0 bases; nucleotides outside the gene matches: 4. Germline CDR1 is SGHNT and CDR2 is YENEEA. CDR3 length: 17 residues. CDR3 bases: TGTGCCAGCAGCTTACGGCGGGGGGGCCCGAACACCGGGGAGCTGTTTTTT. This translates into CASSLRRGGPNTGELFF.